The present entry profiles one TCR beta chain with its context. Its target is unknown. Sequenced by immunoSEQ multiplex PCR; TCRdb stores in-frame clones only, minus some. The table shows about 57,000 clones, with approximately 83% occurring only once. This entry is derived from a study of T cell responses to AZD1222 COVID-19 vaccine. Broader study findings: The donor group comprised mostly white British people and more females; the analysis possibly underestimated clonal diversity. Only six individuals given AZD1222 were seropositive at baseline.

With V trimmed by 10 bases and J by 5 bases, 12 bases remained unmatched. CDR3 length: 15 amino acids. Germline V gives CDR1 LNHDA, CDR2 SQIVND (reference sequence). The sequence was collected from an adult in good health. The sequenced sample was peripheral blood, obtained on day 0 of AZD1222 vaccination. The chain joins TRBV19 to TRBJ2-5, with 11 nucleotides matching TRBD1. CDR3 sequence (DNA): TGTGCCACCCTCCGGACAGGGGGCATCTCTGAGACCCAGTACTTC. It codes for CATLRTGGISETQYF.